Listed below are T cell receptor beta chains from one sample, sequenced in a study of blood T cell repertoires in COVID-19. Some clones are missing from TCRdb's copy, which holds only in-frame ones; the method was immunoSEQ multiplex PCR. The sample carries 65,000 to 75,000 clones, 70% to 80% recorded once. The sequencing input was peripheral blood. The receptors were gathered from a human donor in a cohort sampled during active COVID-19. Both conserved end residues are part of each CDR3. D genes are given only for firm matches. The size of a clone is reported for some rows only, either as once, few or many, or as a class for expanded clones.

size: .; J: TRBJ1-1; D: TRBD1; V: TRBV6-5; DNA: TGTGCCAGCAGCCGACAGGGTAGTTTGCACACTGAAGCTTTCTTT; CDR3: CASSRQGSLHTEAFF
size: .; J: TRBJ2-1; D: .; V: TRBV11-3; DNA: TGTGCCAGCAGCCTAGGGGGCGGGGGCTTCAATGAGCAGTTCTTC; CDR3: CASSLGGGGFNEQFF
size: .; J: TRBJ2-1; D: .; V: TRBV4-2; DNA: TGTGCCAGCAGCCAAGAGGCGGGAATGTCCTACAATGAGCAGTTCTTC; CDR3: CASSQEAGMSYNEQFF
size: .; J: TRBJ2-2; D: .; V: TRBV24-1; DNA: TGTGCCACCGGACAGACCGGGGAGCTGTTTTTT; CDR3: CATGQTGELFF
size: once; J: TRBJ2-5; D: .; V: TRBV25-1; DNA: TGTGCCAGCAGTGAATCTTACAGGGTACAAGAGACCCAGTACTTC; CDR3: CASSESYRVQETQYF
size: few; J: TRBJ1-4; D: TRBD1; V: TRBV7-9; DNA: TGTGCCAGCAGCTTAGGGGGGACAGGAGGCGAAAAACTGTTTTTT; CDR3: CASSLGGTGGEKLFF
size: .; J: TRBJ2-2; D: TRBD2; V: TRBV27; DNA: TGTGCCAGCAGTTTACTACCGGGACTAGCGGGAGTGGGGGAGCTGTTTTTT; CDR3: CASSLLPGLAGVGELFF
size: .; J: TRBJ2-4; D: TRBD1; V: TRBV27; DNA: TGTGCCAGCAGTCCGGGACAGGGGATGAACATTCAGTACTTC; CDR3: CASSPGQGMNIQYF
size: .; J: TRBJ1-5; D: TRBD1; V: TRBV27; DNA: TGTGCCAGCCTTGGGACAGGGGACGATCAGCCCCAGCATTTT; CDR3: CASLGTGDDQPQHF
size: once; J: TRBJ2-1; D: TRBD2; V: TRBV6-5; DNA: TGTGCCAGCAGCCGCGGGGCGGGAGAGGCTGAGCAGTTCTTC; CDR3: CASSRGAGEAEQFF
size: once; J: TRBJ1-5; D: .; V: TRBV28; DNA: TGTGCCAGCAGTAGGGGGAGTGGGAATAGCAATCAGCCCCAGCATTTT; CDR3: CASSRGSGNSNQPQHF
size: .; J: TRBJ1-2; D: .; V: TRBV29-1; DNA: TGCAGCGTTGTGGGACAACCTAACTATGGCTACACCTTC; CDR3: CSVVGQPNYGYTF
size: .; J: TRBJ2-2; D: TRBD2; V: TRBV6-1; DNA: TGTGCCAGCAGTCAAGGACTAGCGGTCAACACCGGGGAGCTGTTTTTT; CDR3: CASSQGLAVNTGELFF
size: .; J: TRBJ2-1; D: .; V: TRBV2; DNA: TGTGCCAGCAGTGTATTAGGGGTCCCCTCCTACAATGAGCAGTTCTTC; CDR3: CASSVLGVPSYNEQFF
size: .; J: TRBJ1-1; D: .; V: TRBV5-4; DNA: TGTGCCAGCATGAGGGAGTTAGATTACACTGAAGCTTTCTTT; CDR3: CASMRELDYTEAFF
size: few; J: TRBJ1-6; D: .; V: TRBV6-6; DNA: TGTGCCAGCAGTTACCCGGGGGTGGGGGATTCACCCCTCCACTTT; CDR3: CASSYPGVGDSPLHF
size: .; J: TRBJ2-7; D: .; V: TRBV5-6; DNA: TGTGCCAGCAGCTTGGCTGGTGACCTAGCCTTCGAGCAGTACTTC; CDR3: CASSLAGDLAFEQYF
size: .; J: TRBJ2-5; D: .; V: TRBV3-1/TRBV3-2; DNA: TGTGCCAGCAGCCAAACACTAGCTGGAGAGACCCAGTACTTC; CDR3: CASSQTLAGETQYF
size: once; J: TRBJ1-2; D: TRBD1; V: TRBV7-2; DNA: TGTGCCAGCAGCTTATTGGGACAGGGTGGCTACACCTTC; CDR3: CASSLLGQGGYTF
size: .; J: TRBJ2-5; D: .; V: TRBV27; DNA: TGTGCCAGCAGTTTAAGTTCAGGGGTCCAAGAGACCCAGTACTTC; CDR3: CASSLSSGVQETQYF
size: .; J: TRBJ1-2; D: .; V: TRBV6-4; DNA: TGTGCCAGCAGTGACTCGATCGGGGGACGCTACACCTTC; CDR3: CASSDSIGGRYTF
size: .; J: TRBJ1-1; D: .; V: TRBV5-1; DNA: TGCGCCAGCAGCTTGGGAGGGTCCTCTGGGGCTGAAGCTTTCTTT; CDR3: CASSLGGSSGAEAFF
size: .; J: TRBJ2-1; D: .; V: TRBV18; DNA: TGTGCCAGCTCACCATACGTAGATGAGCAGTTCTTC; CDR3: CASSPYVDEQFF
size: once; J: TRBJ2-3; D: TRBD2; V: TRBV5-1; DNA: TGCGCCAGCAGCTTGGGACTAGCGGGAGGGACCACAGATACGCAGTATTTT; CDR3: CASSLGLAGGTTDTQYF
size: .; J: TRBJ2-1; D: .; V: TRBV6-5; DNA: TGTGCCAGCAGTTTAGGAGGTGGAAAGCCTCCCAATGAGCAGTTCTTC; CDR3: CASSLGGGKPPNEQFF
size: many; J: TRBJ2-7; D: .; V: TRBV4-3; DNA: TGCGCCAGCAGCCAGGAACAGCACTACGAGCAGTACTTC; CDR3: CASSQEQHYEQYF
size: .; J: TRBJ1-1; D: .; V: TRBV6-2/TRBV6-3; DNA: TGTGCCAGCAGTTACTCTTGGCAGTCCATGAACACTGAAGCTTTCTTT; CDR3: CASSYSWQSMNTEAFF
size: few; J: TRBJ2-7; D: TRBD2; V: TRBV6-5; DNA: TGTGCCAGCAGCCCGACTAGCGGGACCCGCGAGCAGTACTTC; CDR3: CASSPTSGTREQYF
size: .; J: TRBJ2-1; D: .; V: TRBV10-1; DNA: TGCGCCAGCAGTGAGGGGACTTTGAATGAGCAGTTCTTC; CDR3: CASSEGTLNEQFF
size: .; J: TRBJ2-7; D: TRBD1; V: TRBV28; DNA: TGTGCCAGTCTCGGGACAGGTGTCTACGAGCAGTACTTC; CDR3: CASLGTGVYEQYF
size: few; J: TRBJ2-1; D: TRBD2; V: TRBV7-2; DNA: TGTGCCAGCAGCTTAGGGGGGCGGGAGGGCCGGGGTGAGCAGTTCTTC; CDR3: CASSLGGREGRGEQFF
size: once; J: TRBJ2-7; D: .; V: TRBV12-2; DNA: TGTGCAAGTCGCCCCCGGGCTAGCGGAATCCTCACCTACGAGCAGTACTTC; CDR3: CASRPRASGILTYEQYF
size: .; J: TRBJ2-7; D: .; V: TRBV18; DNA: TGTGCCAGCTCACCACTGGGACAACCCTACGAGCAGTACTTC; CDR3: CASSPLGQPYEQYF
size: .; J: TRBJ2-3; D: TRBD2; V: TRBV10-3; DNA: TGTGCCATCAGTGAGTCTACTAGCGGGAGGGGCACAGATACGCAGTATTTT; CDR3: CAISESTSGRGTDTQYF
size: .; J: TRBJ1-4; D: .; V: TRBV6-2/TRBV6-3; DNA: TGTGCCAGCAGTTCGTCGGACTGGGGTGAAAAACTGTTTTTT; CDR3: CASSSSDWGEKLFF
size: .; J: TRBJ2-1; D: TRBD2; V: TRBV5-5; DNA: TGTGCCAGCAGCCATAGCGGGAGCCATTACAATGAGCAGTTCTTC; CDR3: CASSHSGSHYNEQFF
size: .; J: TRBJ1-4; D: TRBD1; V: TRBV4-2; DNA: TGTGCCAGCAGCCAATCCGGGACAGAAGAAAAACTGTTTTTT; CDR3: CASSQSGTEEKLFF
size: .; J: TRBJ2-7; D: .; V: TRBV19; DNA: TGTGCCAGTAGTATAGATCCCCAGGCGTACGAGCAGTACTTC; CDR3: CASSIDPQAYEQYF
size: .; J: TRBJ1-6; D: TRBD1; V: TRBV6-6; DNA: TGTGCCAGCACCCCCCGGGACAGGGGACCTTCACCCCTCCACTTT; CDR3: CASTPRDRGPSPLHF
size: .; J: TRBJ1-5; D: .; V: TRBV6-6; DNA: TGTGCCAGCAGTTTTCTAGACCAGCCCCAGCATTTT; CDR3: CASSFLDQPQHF
size: .; J: TRBJ2-2; D: TRBD2; V: TRBV3-1/TRBV3-2; DNA: TGTGCCAGCAGCCGGAGACTAGCGGGATTAGCCGGGGAGCTGTTTTTT; CDR3: CASSRRLAGLAGELFF
size: once; J: TRBJ2-7; D: TRBD1; V: TRBV2; DNA: TGTGCCAGCAGGAGAGACCGGGACAGCGAGCAGTACTTC; CDR3: CASRRDRDSEQYF
size: .; J: TRBJ2-7; D: TRBD2; V: TRBV10-2; DNA: TGCGCCAGCAGTGACCGGGCTAGCGGGGTCTACGAGCAGTACTTC; CDR3: CASSDRASGVYEQYF
size: .; J: TRBJ1-1; D: .; V: TRBV6-6; DNA: TGTGCCAGCAGTTCCCAGGAAAACACTGAAGCTTTCTTT; CDR3: CASSSQENTEAFF
size: once; J: TRBJ1-1; D: .; V: TRBV19; DNA: TGTGCCAGTAGTATAGGCGGGTTAGTGCCTGAAGCTTTCTTT; CDR3: CASSIGGLVPEAFF
size: .; J: TRBJ2-5; D: .; V: TRBV7-9; DNA: TGTGCCAGCAGCGTTACCGGGACTGCGGGGGCAGAGACCCAGTACTTC; CDR3: CASSVTGTAGAETQYF